This T cell receptor beta chain was sequenced for a study of T cells in Graves' hyperthyroidism and ophthalmopathy. Ophthalmopathy cases scored 3 or more on the Clinical Activity Score and 4 or more on NOSPECS grade, with duration below 3 months. Thyroid ultrasound and orbital computed tomography, with clinical symptoms and serum thyroxine and TRAb, informed diagnoses. Study-wide results and limits: The blood repertoire included most of the expanded thyroid clonotypes above 0.001. Ophthalmopathy was identified by the model a median about seven months ahead of onset.

This clonotype was detected only a few times. The antigen remains undetermined. Template material for amplifying TCR beta CDR3 regions consisted of RNA transcripts. The primer set for the first-round RT-PCR of the TCR CDR3 was HTBI. TCRdb called the multiplex PCR reads again in MiXCR, with one record for every CDR3 protein. The table has about 640,000 distinct CDR3 sequences, 20% to 25% seen once. The TCR sequence derives from a man aged 25 to 40 with Graves' ophthalmopathy. Sequenced material: blood.

The CDR3 nucleotides read TGTGCCAGCAGCACCCCGCGCACTAGCACAGATACGCAGTATTTT. It specifies CASSTPRTSTDTQYF. V usage is TRBV7-9 and J usage is TRBJ2-3; D is undetermined. The CDR3 runs 15 residues. The V and J ends lost 5 bases and 0 bases respectively, with 12 bases between them. Germline CDR1 SEHNR, CDR2 FQNEAQ (reference sequence).